This TCR beta chain was identified in a study of control samples from healthy donors and cancer patients (dated by TCRdb to 2020 to 2022). Library creation used the immunoSEQ multiplex PCR assay. The clones in this table, taken by TCRdb from immuneACCESS, are in-frame only. Not every clone is retained; where verified, under half of the shortfall comes from an unresolved V gene, and the cause of the rest is unknown. The sample table contains 130,000 or so clones; only one count was recorded for roughly 86% of them. The top ten hold about 2.9% of the sample. V sheds 1 base and J sheds 6 bases, leaving 9 bases between their ends. The CDR3 starts with the cysteine, ends with the phenylalanine, and has 14 residues. The sequence is cut down to CDR3 DNA, 42 bases in frame from base 1. The germline V gene gives CDR1 as LGHNA and CDR2 as YSLEER. A note on this clone: Its antigen target is currently unknown. Per-base quality was not reported, and no clone a single base away is much larger than it.

The sample consisted of blood. The sequence links TRBV4-3 to TRBJ2-2, with no confident D gene call. The origin of this receptor is a man aged 60 to 69 in good health. The DNA reads as follows: TGCGCCAGCAGCCAAGTGAATTTCGCCGGGGAGCTGTTTTTT. Its protein reads: CASSQVNFAGELFF.